The 7 T cell receptor beta chains listed next were all sequenced from one sample in a study of memory CD4+ T cells and cytomegalovirus serostatus. The sort gate was single viable CD3+CD4+CD8-CD45RO+ cells for memory CD4+ T cells. Profiled with immunoSEQ multiplex PCR; TCRdb holds only in-frame clones, not every one. The sample lists 60,000 or so clones, around 82% occurring once. Specimen: memory CD4+ T cells from blood. These receptors were obtained from an adult in good health and CMV-seronegative. Some clones in this sample may be carry-over from other donors' samples.

The gene calls are TRBV5-1 and TRBJ2-3; 8 nucleotides match TRBD1. Germline trimming cut 0 bases from V and 0 bases from J; bases unmatched to any gene: 12. This CDR3 has 19 residues. The germline CDR1 and CDR2 sequences are SGHRS and YFSETQ. The DNA for the CDR3 is TGCGCCAGCAGCTTGGGTACAGGGGGATTAACTACTAGCACAGATACGCAGTATTTT. This encodes CASSLGTGGLTTSTDTQYF. Full variable domain (missing parts from reference TRBV5-1 and TRBJ2-3): KAGVTQTPRYLIKTRGQQVTLSCSPISGHRSVSWYQQTPGQGLQFLFEYFSETQRNKGNFPGRFSGRQFSNSRSEMNVSTLELGDSALYLCASSLGTGGLTTSTDTQYFGPGTRLTVL.

The chain has TRBV5-4 and TRBJ1-3, with 7 bases aligning to TRBD1. Trimming cost V 4 bases and J 0 bases; bases outside gene matches: 7. This CDR3 has 16 residues. Germline V gene lookup returns CDR1 SGHNT and CDR2 YYREEE (reference sequence). The DNA for the CDR3 is TGTGCCAGCAGCCCCCAGGGACAGAGCTCTGGAAACACCATATATTTT. It is translated as CASSPQGQSSGNTIYF.

This clone was picked up a small number of times. The chain joins TRBV20-1 to TRBJ1-4; TRBD1 agrees at 8 bases. CDR1 is DFQATT and CDR2 is SNEGSKA in the germline V gene (reference sequence). This CDR3 contains 11 residues. With 5 bases clipped from V and 11 bases from J, the junction kept 4 bases outside the gene matches. DNA of the CDR3: TGCAGTGCTGTGAGACAGGGGAAACTGTTTTTT. This gives the protein CSAVRQGKLFF.

This clone showed up just a few times. The chain carries TRBV28 and TRBJ1-2; 7 nucleotides agree with TRBD1. The length of the CDR3 is 16 residues. CDR1 is MDHEN and CDR2 is SYDVKM in the germline V gene. The V and J ends lost 3 bases and 8 bases, in that order; junction bases with no gene match: 15. CDR3 DNA: TGTGCCAGCAGTTTGGAGATGGCTAGGGGGCACGGGGGCTACACCTTC. Its protein product is CASSLEMARGHGGYTF.

This clone was observed a few times. V and J are TRBV6-5 and TRBJ1-2; a possible D gene is TRBD1 (5 bases). V lost 10 bases to trimming and J lost 4 bases, with 19 bases between them. Germline V gene data show CDR1 as MNHEY and CDR2 as SVGAGI. The CDR3 is 14 residues long. CDR3 protein: CATLAGGSRYGYTF. The CDR3 nucleotides are TGTGCCACCCTTGCCGGGGGTAGCCGCTATGGCTACACCTTC.

The chain uses TRBV6-5 and TRBJ1-2, with D uncertain. The CDR3 sequence is 11 residues long. Germline-derived CDR1 and CDR2 are MNHEY and SVGAGI. V was pared by 8 bases and J by 4 bases, with 8 bases between. The CDR3 bases are TGTGCCAGCCATGGACTCTATGGCTACACCTTC. Protein sequence: CASHGLYGYTF.

The chain combines TRBV30 with TRBJ2-7, with D perhaps matching TRBD1 (6 bases). This CDR3 spans 14 amino acids. Trimming took off 0 bases at V and 7 bases at J, with 16 bases between the two ends. CDR1 and CDR2 from the germline V gene are GTSNPN and SVGIG (reference sequence). DNA of the CDR3: TGTGCCTGGAGTGTACAGGGTTTTCCGGGGGAGCAGTACTTC. Its protein is CAWSVQGFPGEQYF. Using reference TRBV30 and TRBJ2-7 for the parts outside the CDR3, the full variable domain is SQTIHQWPATLVQPVGSPLSLECTVEGTSNPNLYWYRQAAGRGLQLLFYSVGIGQISSEVPQNLSASRPQDRQFILSSKKLLLSDSGFYLCAWSVQGFPGEQYFGPGTRLTVT.